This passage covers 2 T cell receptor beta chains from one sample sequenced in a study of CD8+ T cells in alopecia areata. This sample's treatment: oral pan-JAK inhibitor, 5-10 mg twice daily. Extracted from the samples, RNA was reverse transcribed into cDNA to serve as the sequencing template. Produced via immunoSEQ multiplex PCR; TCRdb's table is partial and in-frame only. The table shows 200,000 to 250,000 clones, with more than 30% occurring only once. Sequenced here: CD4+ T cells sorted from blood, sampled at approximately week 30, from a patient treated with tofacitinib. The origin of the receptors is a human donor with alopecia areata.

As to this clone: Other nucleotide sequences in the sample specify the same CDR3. The CDR3 sequence is CASSPLDSNQPQHF. Written as DNA, the CDR3 is TGTGCCAGCTCACCTTTGGATAGCAATCAGCCCCAGCATTTT. V gene TRBV18 combines with J gene TRBJ1-5; unclear D gene. V was trimmed by 3 bases and J by 0 bases, leaving 6 bases between them. The CDR3 has 14 residues. CDR1 KGHSH and CDR2 LQKENI come from the germline V gene.

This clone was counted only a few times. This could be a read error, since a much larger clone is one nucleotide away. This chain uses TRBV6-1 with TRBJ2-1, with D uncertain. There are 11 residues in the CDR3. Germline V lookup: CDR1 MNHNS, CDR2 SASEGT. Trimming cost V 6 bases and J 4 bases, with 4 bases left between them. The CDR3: CASRGYNEQFF. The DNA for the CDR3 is TGTGCCAGCAGGGGATACAATGAGCAGTTCTTC.